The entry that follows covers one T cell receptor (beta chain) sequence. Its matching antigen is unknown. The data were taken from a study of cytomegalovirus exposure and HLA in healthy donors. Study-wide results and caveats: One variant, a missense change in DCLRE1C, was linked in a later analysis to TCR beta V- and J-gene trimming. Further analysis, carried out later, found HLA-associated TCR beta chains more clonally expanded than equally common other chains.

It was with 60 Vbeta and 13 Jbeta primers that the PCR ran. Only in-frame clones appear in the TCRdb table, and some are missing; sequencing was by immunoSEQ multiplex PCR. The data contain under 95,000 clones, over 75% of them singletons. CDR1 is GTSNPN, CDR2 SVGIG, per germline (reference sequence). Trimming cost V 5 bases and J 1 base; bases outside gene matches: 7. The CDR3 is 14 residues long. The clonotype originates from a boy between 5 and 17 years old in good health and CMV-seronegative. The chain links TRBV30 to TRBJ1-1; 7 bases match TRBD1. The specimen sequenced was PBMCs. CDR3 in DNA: TGTGCCTGGGAACAGGGGCAGGGGAACACTGAAGCTTTCTTT. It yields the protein CAWEQGQGNTEAFF.